These T cell receptor beta chains were read from a single sample in a study of cytomegalovirus exposure and HLA in healthy donors. This table comes from immunoSEQ multiplex PCR, and its TCRdb copy is limited to in-frame clones, with some not included. The sample holds about 130,000 clones; approximately 61% are singletons and the top ten take 1.5% to 2%. Input material: PBMCs. These TCRs come from a human donor in good health. Both conserved end residues are part of each CDR3. Fields, in order: D gene, J gene, clone size, V gene, CDR3 protein, CDR3 DNA. A D gene is named only where the DNA matches it firmly. For some rows the clone size is stated as once, few or many, or as a class when expanded; others skip it.

>TRBD1|TRBJ2-7|.|TRBV19
CASSTPGQSYEQYF
TGTGCCAGTAGTACCCCGGGACAGTCCTACGAGCAGTACTTC
>TRBD2|TRBJ2-3|.|TRBV5-1
CASSPFSGTSTDTQYF
TGCGCCAGCAGCCCGTTTAGCGGGACTAGCACAGATACGCAGTATTTT
>TRBD1|TRBJ1-4|.|TRBV11-2
CASSSDRVGEKLFF
TGTGCCAGCAGCAGCGACAGGGTGGGTGAAAAACTGTTTTTT
>.|TRBJ2-3|.|TRBV14
CASSPGTGGYTQYF
TGTGCCAGCAGCCCTGGGACCGGGGGATATACGCAGTATTTT
>.|TRBJ2-7|once|TRBV27
CASGISASYEQYF
TGTGCCAGCGGAATAAGCGCCTCCTACGAGCAGTACTTC
>TRBD2|TRBJ2-7|.|TRBV19
CASSASGSDYEQYF
TGTGCCAGTAGTGCTAGCGGGAGCGACTACGAGCAGTACTTC
>.|TRBJ1-5|.|TRBV25-1
CASSESSSNQPQHF
TGTGCCAGCAGTGAATCGAGCAGCAATCAGCCCCAGCATTTT
>TRBD1|TRBJ2-2|.|TRBV10-3
CASRDRETGELFF
TGTGCCAGCCGGGACAGGGAAACCGGGGAGCTGTTTTTT
>.|TRBJ2-7|.|TRBV11-2
CASSFERDREQYF
TGTGCCAGCAGCTTTGAACGAGATCGCGAGCAGTACTTC
>TRBD1|TRBJ2-7|.|TRBV5-4
CASSNKAGTAGSEQYF
TGTGCCAGCAGTAACAAAGCCGGGACAGCTGGCTCCGAGCAGTACTTC
>TRBD2|TRBJ2-3|.|TRBV7-2
CASSPGLAGGHSQYF
TGTGCCAGCAGCCCGGGACTAGCGGGAGGGCACTCTCAGTATTTT
>.|TRBJ2-7|few|TRBV2
CASSDSSYEQYF
TGTGCCAGCAGTGATTCCAGCTACGAGCAGTACTTC
>.|TRBJ2-5|.|TRBV7-9
CASSVKETQYF
TGTGCCAGCAGCGTAAAAGAGACCCAGTACTTC
>TRBD1|TRBJ1-1|.|TRBV6-5
CASSYDRENTEAFF
TGTGCCAGCAGTTACGACAGGGAGAACACTGAAGCTTTCTTT
>.|TRBJ1-2|.|TRBV7-2
CASSLRDYGYTF
TGTGCCAGCAGCTTGAGGGACTATGGCTACACCTTC
>.|TRBJ2-1|.|TRBV7-9
CASISLNEQFF
TGTGCCAGCATCTCCCTCAATGAGCAGTTCTTC
>TRBD1|TRBJ1-5|.|TRBV6-6
CATRSPGQGNQPQHF
TGTGCCACAAGAAGCCCCGGACAGGGCAATCAGCCCCAGCATTTT
>TRBD2|TRBJ2-2|.|TRBV2
CASMKREVTGELFF
TGTGCCAGCATGAAGCGGGAGGTCACCGGGGAGCTGTTTTTT
>.|TRBJ1-2|few|TRBV29-1
CSVEGQVNTGYTF
TGCAGCGTTGAAGGACAGGTTAATACAGGCTACACCTTC
>.|TRBJ2-7|few|TRBV5-1
CASSFQNEQYF
TGCGCCAGCAGCTTTCAAAACGAGCAGTACTTC
>.|TRBJ2-4|.|TRBV21-1
CASSQVAGVLAKNIQYF
TGTGCCAGCAGCCAAGTGGCAGGGGTTCTAGCCAAAAACATTCAGTACTTC
>TRBD1|TRBJ1-1|few|TRBV7-9
CASSSTPRQGFVRNTEAFF
TGTGCCAGCAGCTCCACCCCCAGACAGGGGTTTGTCAGGAACACTGAAGCTTTCTTT
>TRBD1|TRBJ2-5|few|TRBV28
CASSLDRGQETQYF
TGTGCCAGCAGTTTAGACAGGGGGCAAGAGACCCAGTACTTC
>.|TRBJ1-1|.|TRBV7-8
CASSLAEVGGAFF
TGTGCCAGCAGCTTAGCGGAGGTTGGAGGAGCTTTCTTT
>.|TRBJ2-3|.|TRBV4-3
CASSRQVTDTQYF
TGCGCCAGCAGCCGGCAGGTCACAGATACGCAGTATTTT
>TRBD1|TRBJ1-1|.|TRBV9
CASSPGTGNTEAFF
TGTGCCAGCAGCCCAGGGACAGGGAACACTGAAGCTTTCTTT
>.|TRBJ2-3|.|TRBV2
CASRDGVAQPYTDTQYF
TGTGCCAGCAGGGATGGAGTAGCGCAACCCTACACAGATACGCAGTATTTT
>TRBD2|TRBJ2-1|.|TRBV10-3
CAISEDKAGDSYNEQFF
TGTGCCATCAGTGAGGATAAAGCGGGGGACTCCTACAATGAGCAGTTCTTC
>TRBD2|TRBJ2-7|.|TRBV28
CASTPGGRHYEQYF
TGTGCCAGCACCCCGGGCGGGAGGCACTACGAGCAGTACTTC
>.|TRBJ2-1|.|TRBV12-1
CASSFLSGSLDEQFF
TGTGCCAGCAGCTTTTTGAGCGGGAGTTTGGATGAGCAGTTCTTC
>TRBD2|TRBJ2-7|few|TRBV6-5
CASSYPRGGNSYEQYF
TGTGCCAGCAGTTACCCCCGGGGGGGTAACTCCTACGAGCAGTACTTC
>TRBD1|TRBJ1-1|few|TRBV6-6
CASSFRDRGTEAFF
TGTGCCAGCAGTTTCCGGGACAGGGGCACTGAAGCTTTCTTT
>.|TRBJ2-1|.|TRBV2
CASSSTGSNNEQFF
TGTGCCAGCAGTTCCACGGGGAGTAACAATGAGCAGTTCTTC
>TRBD2|TRBJ2-1|few|TRBV4-3
CASSQHFSSGGPGEQFF
TGCGCCAGCAGCCAACACTTCTCTTCGGGAGGGCCGGGAGAGCAGTTCTTC
>TRBD1|TRBJ2-7|.|TRBV27
CASSRTGGTYEQYF
TGTGCCAGCAGTCGGACAGGGGGCACCTACGAGCAGTACTTC
>.|TRBJ2-1|.|TRBV20-1
CSAGAPFF
TGCAGTGCAGGGGCCCCGTTCTTC
>TRBD1|TRBJ1-4|.|TRBV7-8
CASSPTPGTGLEKLFF
TGTGCCAGCAGCCCCACCCCCGGGACAGGCCTTGAAAAACTGTTTTTT
>TRBD2|TRBJ2-5|.|TRBV27
CASSLLGGETQYF
TGTGCCAGCAGTTTATTGGGGGGGGAGACCCAGTACTTC
>TRBD2|TRBJ2-7|.|TRBV14
CASSQDLGGRARAAEQYF
TGTGCCAGCAGCCAAGATTTAGGTGGGAGGGCCCGGGCGGCCGAGCAGTACTTC
>.|TRBJ1-4|.|TRBV28
CASTRGGGGEKLFF
TGTGCCAGCACCCGTGGGGGGGGCGGTGAAAAACTGTTTTTT